This T cell receptor (beta chain) was retrieved from a study of blood T cell repertoires in COVID-19. As for the study in general: PBMCs, B-cell-depleted T cells, or T cells provided the cDNA or gDNA that made up the material.

The authors' processing: It was from reference gene primer amplification that nucleated cell counts were estimated. TCRdb keeps only in-frame clones here, not all; method: immunoSEQ multiplex PCR. Clone size and the V and J calls come from that table; the DNA yielded D and trimming. Of about 240,000 clones in the sample, approximately 80% are singletons; the top ten hold around 9.9%. Per germline, CDR1 SGHAT and CDR2 FQNNGV. This CDR3 is built from 12 residues. The V end lost 7 bases, the J end lost 6 bases, and 12 bases lay between the germline ends. The TCR comes from a woman older than 75 with acute or convalescent COVID-19. Sample: peripheral blood. The genes are TRBV11-2 and TRBJ1-1; D remains unclear. The CDR3 sequence: CASTQEVPEAFF. The CDR3 nucleotides read TGTGCCAGCACCCAGGAGGTCCCTGAAGCTTTCTTT.